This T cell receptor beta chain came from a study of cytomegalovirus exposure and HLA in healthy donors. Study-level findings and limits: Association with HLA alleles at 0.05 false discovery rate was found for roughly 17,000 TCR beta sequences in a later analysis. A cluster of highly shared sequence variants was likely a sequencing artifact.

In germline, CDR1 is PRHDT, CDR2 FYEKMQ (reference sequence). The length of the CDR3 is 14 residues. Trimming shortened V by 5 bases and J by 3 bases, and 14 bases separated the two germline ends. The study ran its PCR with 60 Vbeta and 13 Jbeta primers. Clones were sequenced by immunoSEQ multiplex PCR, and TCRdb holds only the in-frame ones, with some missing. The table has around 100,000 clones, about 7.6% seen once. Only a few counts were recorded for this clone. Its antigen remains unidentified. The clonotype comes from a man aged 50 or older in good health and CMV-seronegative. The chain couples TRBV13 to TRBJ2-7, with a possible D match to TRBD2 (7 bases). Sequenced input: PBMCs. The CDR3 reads CASSRGGAGYEQYF. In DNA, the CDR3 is TGTGCCAGCAGCCGAGGGGGGGCTGGCTACGAGCAGTACTTC.